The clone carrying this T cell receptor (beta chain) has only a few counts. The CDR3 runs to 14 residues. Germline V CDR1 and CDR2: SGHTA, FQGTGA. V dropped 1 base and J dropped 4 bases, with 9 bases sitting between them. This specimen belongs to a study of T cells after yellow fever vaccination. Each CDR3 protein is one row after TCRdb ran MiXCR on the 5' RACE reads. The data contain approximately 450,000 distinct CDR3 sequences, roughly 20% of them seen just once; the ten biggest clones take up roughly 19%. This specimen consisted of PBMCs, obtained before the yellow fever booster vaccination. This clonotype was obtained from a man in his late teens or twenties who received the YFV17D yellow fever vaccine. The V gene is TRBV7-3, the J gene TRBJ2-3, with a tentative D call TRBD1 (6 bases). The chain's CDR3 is CASSLMGAPDTQYF. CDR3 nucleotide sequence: TGTGCCAGCAGCTTAATGGGGGCTCCAGATACGCAGTATTTT.